These 19 T cell receptor beta chains were sequenced from one sample in a study of post-analysis software for immune sequencing data. The antigens these receptors bind are not known. Unique molecular identifiers had been added to the TCR beta cDNA libraries. Via MiXCR, TCRdb re-called the PCR reads, giving one row per CDR3 protein. The sample consists of around 260,000 distinct CDR3 sequences, 36% of them appearing once. General study points: In patients, about 5 TRBV segments were more frequent than in controls, with TRBV5-6, TRBV5-1 and TRBV20-1 among them.

The specimen was blood. The receptor set was obtained from a girl aged 10 to 17 with multiple sclerosis.

The chain uses TRBV4-3 and TRBJ2-2, with TRBD1 as a possible D gene (5 bases). Germline V lookup: CDR1 LGHNA, CDR2 YSLEER. The CDR3 contains 16 residues. Trimming shortened V by 0 bases and J by 6 bases, and 14 bases separated the two germline ends. The CDR3 is CASSQDWLIGAGELFF. Here the CDR3 DNA reads TGCGCCAGCAGCCAAGATTGGCTCATAGGGGCCGGGGAGCTGTTTTTT.

This clonotype has ten or more counts. The rearrangement joins TRBV24-1 to TRBJ2-5; 11 bases agree with TRBD1. The germline V gene has CDR1 KGHDR and CDR2 SFDVKD. This CDR3 spans 16 amino acids. The V and J ends lost 6 bases and 5 bases, in that order; junction bases with no gene match: 10. CDR3 amino acids: CATSSRTGGRTETQYF. The DNA for the CDR3 is TGTGCCACCAGTTCCCGGACAGGGGGCAGGACGGAGACCCAGTACTTC.

The chain links TRBV5-1 to TRBJ1-1, with 7 bases that match TRBD1. This CDR3 is 16 amino acids long. Germline trimming cut 4 bases from V and 3 bases from J; bases unmatched to any gene: 12. Germline-derived CDR1 and CDR2 are SGHRS and YFSETQ. The CDR3 region has the DNA TGCGCCAGCAGCCAACAGACCGGGACAGCATACACTGAAGCTTTCTTT. Its translation: CASSQQTGTAYTEAFF.

This chain joins TRBV3-1 and TRBJ2-1, with 7 bases lining up with TRBD1. V lost 0 bases to trimming and J lost 12 bases; unmatched junction nucleotides: 5. Germline V gives CDR1 LGHDT, CDR2 YNNKEL (reference sequence). CDR3 length: 13 amino acids. CDR3 sequence reads: CASSQDVGGSQFF. In DNA form, the CDR3 reads TGTGCCAGCAGCCAAGATGTAGGGGGCTCGCAGTTCTTC.

This clonotype appeared a few times. This chain uses TRBV5-1 with TRBJ2-3; the D is unclear. Germline V gene lookup returns CDR1 SGHRS and CDR2 YFSETQ. CDR3 length: 16 amino acids. The V and J ends lost 7 bases and 5 bases respectively, with 23 bases between them. This CDR3 reads CASGHLSSGVGDTQYF. The CDR3 DNA is TGCGCCAGCGGCCATTTGAGCAGTGGTGTTGGAGATACGCAGTATTTT.

This clonotype was seen ten or more times. This rearrangement joins TRBV7-2 to TRBJ2-5; 8 nucleotides match TRBD1. With 3 bases clipped from V and 4 bases from J, the junction kept 7 bases outside the gene matches. The CDR3 runs 15 residues. Germline V gene lookup returns CDR1 SGHTA and CDR2 FQGNSA. In DNA, the CDR3 is TGTGCCAGCAGCTTCAGGGGGCCCTACCTAGAGACCCAGTACTTC. It is translated as CASSFRGPYLETQYF.

At least ten counts were recorded for this clonotype. The chain links TRBV2 to TRBJ2-5; either TRBD1 or TRBD2 may supply D (5 bases each). Trimming cost V 0 bases and J 1 base, with 12 bases left between them. The CDR3 has 16 residues. Germline CDR1 is SNHLY and CDR2 is FYNNEI. The CDR3 DNA follows: TGTGCCAGCAGTGAAGCCGGGGCGGGCCTCCAAGAGACCCAGTACTTC. The encoded protein is CASSEAGAGLQETQYF.

A remark on this clonotype: Since a much larger clone is just one base distant, this may be a read error. The chain carries TRBV6-1 and TRBJ1-5; no clear D. Per germline, CDR1 MNHNS and CDR2 SASEGT. The CDR3 loop spans 14 amino acids. This CDR3 reads CASRGSGSSQPQHF. The CDR3 bases are TGTGCCAGCAGGGGCTCAGGAAGCAGTCAGCCCCAGCATTTT.

V usage is TRBV24-1 and J usage is TRBJ1-6; TRBD1 matches 10 bases. J lost 5 bases, V lost 5 bases, and 2 bases had no gene match. The germline CDR1 and CDR2 sequences are KGHDR and SFDVKD. The CDR3 is made up of 15 amino acids. In DNA, the CDR3 is TGTGCCACCAGTGCCGGGACAGGGGATAATTCACCCCTCCACTTT. Its translation: CATSAGTGDNSPLHF.

With regard to this clonotype: A read error is possible here, since a much larger clone lies one base away. V and J are TRBV6-5 and TRBJ2-3; 13 bases align to TRBD2. CDR1 is MNHEY, CDR2 SVGAGI, per germline. This CDR3 is 18 amino acids long. The junction had 14 bases not matched to a gene; V was cut back by 4 bases and J by 7 bases. CDR3: CASSCFRPETSGGNTQYF. CDR3 DNA sequence: TGTGCCAGCAGTTGCTTTCGACCCGAGACTAGCGGGGGGAATACGCAGTATTTT.

This clonotype was seen ten or more times. The V and J genes are TRBV5-1 and TRBJ1-2; no clear D gene. The CDR3 totals 17 residues. V was clipped by 0 bases and J by 3 bases, with 18 bases between them. From germline, CDR1 is SGHRS and CDR2 YFSETQ. In DNA form, the CDR3 reads TGCGCCAGCAGCTTGGACCAACCTCTGCGGGCTGACTATGGCTACACCTTC. As protein: CASSLDQPLRADYGYTF.

The chain links TRBV3-1 to TRBJ2-1; 10 bases line up with TRBD1. The CDR3 loop spans 15 amino acids. Germline lookup yields CDR1 LGHDT and CDR2 YNNKEL (reference sequence). J was trimmed by 8 bases and V by 4 bases; bases with no gene match: 8. DNA for the CDR3: TGTGCCAGCAGCCTCGAGGACAGGGGGAGGGATGAGCAGTTCTTC. Amino acid sequence: CASSLEDRGRDEQFF.

The chain joins TRBV27 to TRBJ2-3; D possibly matches TRBD1 or TRBD2 (5 bases each). Germline CDR1 and CDR2: MNHEY and SMNVEV (reference sequence). The V end lost 5 bases, the J end lost 2 bases, and 14 bases lay between the germline ends. The CDR3 spans 15 residues. CDR3 coding DNA: TGTGCCAGCAGTACCTTGGGACGGTCCACAGATACGCAGTATTTT. Translating it yields CASSTLGRSTDTQYF.

Only a few counts were recorded for this clonotype. The chain recombines TRBV6-5 with TRBJ2-7; D is uncertain. Trimming shortened V by 7 bases and J by 0 bases, and 13 bases separated the two germline ends. The germline CDR1 and CDR2 sequences are MNHEY and SVGAGI. The CDR3 totals 14 residues. CDR3 sequence: CASNSVGSSYEQYF. CDR3 in DNA: TGTGCCAGCAACTCTGTAGGAAGCTCCTACGAGCAGTACTTC.

V usage is TRBV10-1 and J usage is TRBJ2-1; a weak D match, TRBD2 (5 bases). Germline V lookup: CDR1 WNHNN, CDR2 SYGVQD (reference sequence). Trimming cost V 6 bases and J 5 bases, with 17 bases left between them. This CDR3 has 15 residues. CDR3 amino acids: CASRPRESYHNEQFF. In DNA form, the CDR3 reads TGCGCCAGCAGGCCTAGGGAGTCGTATCACAATGAGCAGTTCTTC.

In the case of this clonotype: This may arise from a read error, as a much more abundant clone is one base away. This rearrangement joins TRBV12-3 or TRBV12-4 to TRBJ1-1; maybe TRBD1 (5 bases). The ends were cut back, 4 bases at V and 4 bases at J, with 10 bases in the middle. This CDR3 region has 13 residues. The CDR3 here is CASSWTWSTEAFF. As DNA, the CDR3 is TGTGCCAGCAGTTGGACATGGAGCACTGAAGCTTTCTTT.

The rearrangement links TRBV25-1 to TRBJ2-5; weak D call: TRBD1 (7 bases). The germline V gene has CDR1 MGHDK and CDR2 SYGVNS. Trimming stripped 4 bases from V and 5 bases from J, with 23 bases between. CDR3 size: 17 residues. The CDR3 region has the DNA TGTGCCAGCAGTGGCCGGCCCCGAGCAGGGGGGTTGGAGACCCAGTACTTC. As protein: CASSGRPRAGGLETQYF.

This clonotype appeared a few times. V is TRBV5-6 and J is TRBJ1-2, with D possibly TRBD1 on 6 matching bases. Trimming took 0 bases from V and 6 from J, leaving 9 bases between them. The CDR3 has 13 residues. Germline assignment: CDR1 SGHDT and CDR2 YYEEEE. The CDR3 DNA is TGTGCCAGCAGCTTGGCGGGGGGGCATGGCTACACCTTC. Protein product: CASSLAGGHGYTF.

Worth noting for this clonotype: The junction departs from germline at one end; a sequencing error may be responsible. The chain carries TRBV6-5 and TRBJ1-6, with D possibly matching TRBD1 (6 bases). This CDR3 has 16 amino acids. Germline lookup yields CDR1 MNHEY and CDR2 SVGAGI. CDR3 loop: CASSHHRVRNNSPPHF. CDR3 nucleotides: TGTGCCAGCAGTCATCACAGGGTACGGAATAATTCACCCCCCCACTTT.